This T cell receptor beta chain is from a study of cytomegalovirus exposure and HLA in healthy donors. PCR amplification relied on 60 Vbeta primers (plus 13 Jbeta primers). As processed by the authors: In a later analysis, some 80 million unique TCR beta chains included roughly 11 million shared by two or more donors. Sequenced by immunoSEQ multiplex PCR; TCRdb stores in-frame clones only, minus some. V and J calls and clone size are copied from that table; D and trimming were computed from the DNA. The sample has fewer than 150,000 clones, around 75% seen once. The CDR3 extends over 15 amino acids. Germline V gene lookup returns CDR1 ENHRY and CDR2 SYGVKD. Trimming took 3 bases from V and 4 from J, leaving 13 bases between them.

Sequenced material: PBMCs. The origin of this receptor is a female donor in good health and CMV-seronegative. This sequence joins TRBV10-3 and TRBJ1-5; weak D call: TRBD1 (6 bases). The CDR3 sequence: CAISDPGHTNQPQHF. CDR3 coding DNA: TGTGCCATCAGTGACCCGGGACATACTAATCAGCCCCAGCATTTT.